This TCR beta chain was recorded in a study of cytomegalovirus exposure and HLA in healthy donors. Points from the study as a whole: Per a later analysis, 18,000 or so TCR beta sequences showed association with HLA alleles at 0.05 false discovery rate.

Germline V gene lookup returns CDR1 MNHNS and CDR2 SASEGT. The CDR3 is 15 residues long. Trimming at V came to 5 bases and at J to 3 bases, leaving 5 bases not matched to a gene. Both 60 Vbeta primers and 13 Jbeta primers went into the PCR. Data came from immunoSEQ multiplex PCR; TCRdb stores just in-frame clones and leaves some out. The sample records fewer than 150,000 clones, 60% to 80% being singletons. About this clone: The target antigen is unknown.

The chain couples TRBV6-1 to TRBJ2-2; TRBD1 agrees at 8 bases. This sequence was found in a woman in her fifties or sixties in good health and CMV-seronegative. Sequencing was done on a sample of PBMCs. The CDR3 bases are TGTGCCAGCAGTTCGAGGACAGGGTACACCGGGGAGCTGTTTTTT. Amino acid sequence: CASSSRTGYTGELFF.